Below are 19 T cell receptor beta chains sequenced from a single sample in a study of blood T cell repertoires in COVID-19. Profiling relied on immunoSEQ multiplex PCR, and the TCRdb table lists in-frame clones only, not all of them. This sample carries 150,000 or so clones, approximately 80% of them seen once, and the ten largest clones take approximately 2.9%. The specimen sequenced was peripheral blood. The receptors were sampled from a woman of 80 years or more with acute or convalescent COVID-19.

The genes are TRBV9 and TRBJ2-7, with a weak D call TRBD1 (5 bases). This CDR3 comprises 12 residues. V was cut by 4 bases and J by 4 bases, with 9 bases left in between. Germline CDR1 reads SGDLS; CDR2 reads YYNGEE. The DNA for the CDR3 is TGTGCCAGCAGCCCGACAGATTACGAGCAGTACTTC. Encoded protein: CASSPTDYEQYF.

The J gene is TRBJ1-4, the V gene TRBV9; TRBD1 aligns across 9 bases. Germline-derived CDR1 and CDR2 are SGDLS and YYNGEE. The V and J ends lost 3 bases and 2 bases, in that order; junction bases with no gene match: 14. The CDR3 is made up of 19 amino acids. The CDR3 loop is CASSAHRDRVSRTNEKLFF. Here the CDR3 DNA reads TGTGCCAGCAGCGCCCACCGGGACAGGGTCTCTAGGACTAATGAAAAACTGTTTTTT.

In its sample, this clone was seen once. The chain links TRBV7-8 to TRBJ1-1; D is uncertain. Germline CDR1 reads SGHVS; CDR2 reads FQNEAQ. V lost 6 bases to trimming and J lost 0 bases, with 11 bases between them. The CDR3 has 14 residues. The CDR3 spells CASSWAGMNTEAFF. The DNA of the CDR3 is TGTGCCAGCAGTTGGGCCGGCATGAACACTGAAGCTTTCTTT. The full variable domain, with the rest looked up from reference TRBV7-8 and TRBJ1-1, is GAGVSQSPRYKVAKRGQDVALRCDPISGHVSLFWYQQALGQGPEFLTYFQNEAQLDKSGLPSDRFFAERPEGSVSTLKIQRTQQEDSAVYLCASSWAGMNTEAFFGQGTRLTVV.

J is TRBJ2-1 and V is TRBV19, with a weak D call TRBD2 (6 bases). The V and J ends lost 5 bases and 9 bases respectively, with 20 bases between them. Germline assignment: CDR1 LNHDA and CDR2 SQIVND (reference sequence). The CDR3 runs to 15 residues. The CDR3 bases are TGTGCCAGTAGTCTGGGGGACTCCTCCGGTGGTGAGCAGTTCTTC. Protein sequence: CASSLGDSSGGEQFF.

This chain joins TRBV7-2 and TRBJ2-5; possible D gene TRBD2, 6 bases. Looked up from germline, CDR1 is SGHTA and CDR2 is FQGNSA. The CDR3 is 14 amino acids. Trimming took off 5 bases at V and 5 bases at J, with 15 bases between the two ends. The CDR3 sequence: CASSRTTGLETQYF. Written as DNA, the CDR3 is TGTGCCAGCAGCCGCACGACGGGACTGGAGACCCAGTACTTC.

This sequence joins TRBV7-2 and TRBJ1-2, with 7 bases that match TRBD1. The CDR3 is 14 residues long. J was trimmed by 6 bases and V by 1 base; bases with no gene match: 5. Germline V CDR1 and CDR2: SGHTA, FQGNSA. The CDR3 region has the DNA TGTGCCAGCAGCTTAGTATACAGGGGTGATGGCTACACCTTC. This encodes CASSLVYRGDGYTF.

The rearrangement links TRBV7-3 to TRBJ2-1; 7 nucleotides match TRBD1. V gave up 5 bases and J gave up 6 bases; unmatched junction bases: 16. The CDR3 extends over 17 amino acids. Germline V gives CDR1 SGHTA, CDR2 FQGTGA. The CDR3 sequence: CASSPSPGNRGGNEQFF. For the CDR3, the DNA is TGTGCCAGCAGCCCCTCACCGGGTAACAGGGGCGGCAATGAGCAGTTCTTC.

This rearrangement joins TRBV18 to TRBJ2-4; a weak D match, TRBD1 (5 bases). Germline loops: CDR1 KGHSH, CDR2 LQKENI. Trimming pared 6 bases from V and 0 bases from J, leaving 21 bases between. The CDR3 consists of 18 residues. CDR3 region: CASSSSQGSVLAKNIQYF. Here the CDR3 DNA reads TGTGCCAGCTCCTCAAGTCAGGGATCCGTCCTAGCCAAAAACATTCAGTACTTC.

This chain links TRBV10-2 with TRBJ1-2; D might be TRBD1 (6 bases). Trimming removed 3 bases at V and 8 bases at J, with 25 bases between. Germline values: CDR1 WSHSY, CDR2 SAAADI. The CDR3 spans 17 residues. The CDR3 coding sequence is TGCGCCAGCAGTGACGCGGGGGGCGCCAAGGGGAGGCGGGGCTACACCTTC. It encodes CASSDAGGAKGRRGYTF.

The gene calls are TRBV5-5 and TRBJ1-6; D possibly corresponds to TRBD1 (6 bases). Trimming shortened V by 4 bases and J by 9 bases, and 17 bases separated the two germline ends. CDR1 is SGHKS, CDR2 YYEKEE, per germline (reference sequence). The CDR3 consists of 15 residues. CDR3 in amino acids: CASSMAAIGGSPLHF. In nucleotides, the CDR3 is TGTGCCAGCAGCATGGCGGCGATAGGGGGTTCACCCCTCCACTTT.

The chain recombines TRBV6-1 with TRBJ2-7; D is unclear. The CDR3 is 15 amino acids. The germline CDR1 and CDR2 sequences are MNHNS and SASEGT. V was cut by 0 bases and J by 3 bases, with 12 bases left in between. CDR3 in amino acids: CASSEASLPVYEQYF. DNA for the CDR3: TGTGCCAGCAGTGAAGCGAGCCTACCTGTCTACGAGCAGTACTTC.

V usage is TRBV7-3 and J usage is TRBJ2-3, with D possibly matching TRBD1 (5 bases). The CDR3 runs to 14 residues. Germline values: CDR1 SGHTA, CDR2 FQGTGA. Trimming removed 5 bases from V and 5 bases from J, with 14 bases in between. This CDR3 is CASSRGLGGDTQYF. The CDR3 DNA follows: TGTGCCAGCAGCAGGGGCTTGGGTGGAGATACGCAGTATTTT.

The chain carries TRBV2 and TRBJ1-2; D gene unclear. V lost 3 bases and J lost 8, with 13 bases in between. Germline assignment: CDR1 SNHLY and CDR2 FYNNEI. This CDR3 comprises 13 residues. The CDR3 loop is CASSDPGERGYTF. CDR3 coding DNA: TGTGCCAGCAGTGATCCCGGGGAACGAGGCTACACCTTC.

The V call is TRBV2, the J call TRBJ1-5, with D perhaps TRBD1 (6 bases). The CDR3 totals 14 residues. Germline CDR1 is SNHLY and CDR2 is FYNNEI. V was clipped by 4 bases and J by 6 bases, with 13 bases between them. The CDR3 DNA reads as TGTGCCAGCAGTGGAACAGGGCAGGTTCAGCCCCAGCATTTT. Protein: CASSGTGQVQPQHF.

This rearrangement joins TRBV21-1 to TRBJ2-7; no check of the table's D call, TRBD2, against the DNA was made. TRBV21-1 is a pseudogene. CDR3 length: 18 residues. The CDR3 protein is CASTREIKGRDRSYEQYF. In DNA, the CDR3 is TGTGCCAGCACCAGAGAAATAAAGGGGAGGGACCGATCCTACGAGCAGTACTTC.

The J gene is TRBJ2-3, the V gene TRBV6-2 or TRBV6-3; D is uncertain. Germline values: CDR1 MNHEY, CDR2 SVGEGT. The CDR3 covers 16 residues. V dropped 5 bases and J dropped 0 bases, with 15 bases sitting between them. The CDR3 DNA reads TGTGCCAGCAGTCAAGACTTTTCGACTAGCACAGATACGCAGTATTTT. The encoded protein is CASSQDFSTSTDTQYF.

The chain employs TRBV27 and TRBJ1-2, with 7 bases fitting TRBD1. The CDR3 sequence is 14 residues long. Germline trimming cut 5 bases from V and 5 bases from J; bases unmatched to any gene: 8. Germline V gene sequence: CDR1 MNHEY, CDR2 SMNVEV (reference sequence). The CDR3 sequence: CASSPRGTVYGYTF. Written as DNA, the CDR3 is TGTGCCAGCAGTCCCCGGGGGACAGTTTATGGCTACACCTTC.

The V call is TRBV5-1, the J call TRBJ2-7; TRBD1 aligns across 7 bases. The germline gives CDR1 SGHRS, CDR2 YFSETQ. J was trimmed by 7 bases and V by 3 bases; bases with no gene match: 4. This CDR3 has 12 amino acids. CDR3 nucleotide sequence: TGCGCCAGCAGCTGGGGACAGTCGGAGCAGTACTTC. This codes for CASSWGQSEQYF.

The chain carries TRBV19 and TRBJ1-2, with 7 bases identical to TRBD1. The V gene end was trimmed by 5 bases and the J gene end by 2 bases; junction bases not matched to a gene: 8. The CDR3 has 15 amino acids. Germline V gene data show CDR1 as LNHDA and CDR2 as SQIVND (reference sequence). DNA of the CDR3: TGTGCCAGTAGTCGAGGGGACAGACAGAACTATGGCTACACCTTC. Its protein is CASSRGDRQNYGYTF.